This TCR beta chain stems from a study of T-cell reconstitution after alpha-beta-depleted transplantation in children. A TCRbeta library incorporating unique molecular identifiers was prepared. TCRdb redid the calling of the PCR reads with MiXCR, one entry per CDR3 protein. The sample has 5,100 or so distinct CDR3 sequences, approximately 25% seen once. From germline, CDR1 is SQVTM and CDR2 ANQGSEA. This CDR3 has 11 amino acids. Trimming cost V 7 bases and J 5 bases, with 11 bases left between them. Study-wide results and limits: Several hundred expanded graft clones reportedly were the source of alpha-beta T cells about two months after transplant.

Judged by abundance, this clonotype is medium-sized. Its antigen remains unknown. The TCR was taken from a male patient aged 2 to 9 who had a stem cell transplant for acute lymphoblastic leukemia, so the T cells may come from the graft donor. The gene calls are TRBV29-1 and TRBJ2-5, with D tentatively TRBD2 (5 bases). The sequencing used PBMCs, mostly from graft donor cells, collected 60 days after TCRalphabeta/CD19-depleted stem cell transplant. CDR3 sequence reads: CSARTGETQYF. The CDR3 DNA sequence: TGCAGCGCCCGAACGGGGGAGACCCAGTACTTC.